These T cell receptor beta chains were read from a single sample in a study of shared T cell receptors in the human thymus. Only in-frame clones appear in the TCRdb table, and some are missing; sequencing was by immunoSEQ multiplex PCR. This table holds 500,000 to 750,000 clones, approximately 90% found once. A further study also used this sample, focusing on human thymus T cells.

The specimen sequenced was thymocytes. Every receptor here comes from a boy less than two years old with a congenital heart defect. Each CDR3 is given with its conserved first and last residue. D genes are given only for firm matches. Clone size is given for some rows only: seen once, a few or many times, or a class if the clone is expanded.

clone_size	d_call	cdr3_length	v_call	j_call	cdr3_aa	cdr3_nt
-	-	11	TRBV6-5	TRBJ1-2	CASRGGCGYTF	TGTGCCAGCAGGGGAGGGTGTGGCTACACCTTC
-	-	15	TRBV29-1	TRBJ1-4	CSVREEGGMIGKLFF	TGCAGCGTTCGGGAGGAGGGGGGTATGATAGGAAAACTGTTTTTT
-	TRBD1	14	TRBV12-5	TRBJ1-1	CASGLGQGAAEAFF	TGTGCTAGTGGTTTGGGACAGGGGGCAGCTGAAGCTTTCTTT
-	TRBD1	18	TRBV19	TRBJ1-4	CASSPGTEASATNEKLFF	TGTGCCAGTAGTCCCGGGACAGAAGCTTCTGCAACTAATGAAAAACTGTTTTTT
-	TRBD2	17	TRBV25-1	TRBJ2-1	CASSEGSGSLPYNEQFF	TGTGCCAGCAGTGAAGGTAGCGGGAGTTTACCCTACAATGAGCAGTTCTTC
-	-	16	TRBV27	TRBJ2-3	CASSLYQEVRTDTQYF	TGTGCCAGCAGTTTATACCAGGAGGTCCGGACAGATACGCAGTATTTT
-	-	16	TRBV28	TRBJ2-4	CASSLLLDRAKNIQYF	TGTGCCAGCAGTTTATTGCTAGACAGAGCCAAAAACATTCAGTACTTC
-	TRBD1	15	TRBV9	TRBJ2-7	CASSVSTGLSYEQYF	TGTGCCAGCAGCGTGTCGACAGGGCTCTCCTACGAGCAGTACTTC
few	TRBD2	17	TRBV5-4	TRBJ2-1	CASSHGVREDSYNEQFF	TGTGCCAGCAGCCATGGTGTTCGGGAGGACTCCTACAATGAGCAGTTCTTC
-	-	13	TRBV25-1	TRBJ2-7	CASSGPEGHEQYF	TGTGCCAGCAGTGGGCCCGAGGGCCACGAGCAGTACTTC
-	-	17	TRBV18	TRBJ2-7	CASSPPGGERLSYEQYF	TGTGCCAGCTCACCGCCTGGGGGCGAGCGGCTATCCTACGAGCAGTACTTC
-	TRBD1	18	TRBV6-4	TRBJ1-5	CASSVDGGKGARVQPQHF	TGTGCCAGCAGTGTGGACGGGGGAAAGGGGGCGCGGGTTCAGCCCCAGCATTTT
-	-	12	TRBV10-3	TRBJ2-7	CAIRAVTYEQYF	TGTGCCATCAGGGCAGTCACCTACGAGCAGTACTTC
-	-	17	TRBV4-3	TRBJ1-5	CASSQTVGGGGNQPQHF	TGCGCCAGCAGCCAAACCGTTGGGGGGGGAGGCAATCAGCCCCAGCATTTT
once	TRBD2	16	TRBV10-3	TRBJ2-1	CAISERLAGVGYEQFF	TGTGCCATCAGTGAAAGGCTAGCGGGAGTAGGATATGAGCAGTTCTTC
-	TRBD2	16	TRBV18	TRBJ2-1	CASSPRLAASYNEQFF	TGTGCCAGCTCACCCCGGCTAGCGGCCTCCTACAATGAGCAGTTCTTC
-	TRBD1	17	TRBV27	TRBJ1-1	CASSPPPGQEGNTEAFF	TGTGCCAGCAGCCCACCCCCGGGACAGGAGGGGAACACTGAAGCTTTCTTT
-	TRBD2	16	TRBV5-1	TRBJ2-7	CASSPRGSGEAYEQYF	TGCGCCAGCAGCCCCCGGGGTAGCGGGGAAGCCTACGAGCAGTACTTC
-	TRBD1	13	TRBV2	TRBJ1-1	CASSETLRGRAFF	TGTGCCAGCAGTGAAACCCTCAGGGGGCGGGCTTTCTTT
-	-	14	TRBV7-9	TRBJ1-1	CASSSDTMNTEAFF	TGTGCCAGCAGCTCAGACACGATGAACACTGAAGCTTTCTTT
-	TRBD2	15	TRBV10-2	TRBJ2-1	CASRRLAGVVDEQFF	TGCGCCAGCAGAAGACTAGCGGGAGTGGTTGATGAGCAGTTCTTC
-	TRBD1	13	TRBV28	TRBJ1-5	CASVRGLDQPQHF	TGTGCCAGCGTCAGGGGGTTGGATCAGCCCCAGCATTTT
-	TRBD1	14	TRBV28	TRBJ2-7	CASSWDRGSYEQYF	TGTGCCAGCAGTTGGGACAGGGGCTCCTACGAGCAGTACTTC
-	TRBD2	14	TRBV30	TRBJ2-3	CAWGTSGTTDTQYF	TGTGCCTGGGGGACTAGCGGAACCACAGATACGCAGTATTTT
-	TRBD2	16	TRBV18	TRBJ2-3	CASSPPTSGSTDTQYF	TGTGCCAGCTCACCACCGACTAGCGGCTCCACAGATACGCAGTATTTT
-	-	15	TRBV5-5	TRBJ2-5	CASSVWIRLQETQYF	TGTGCCAGCAGCGTTTGGATTAGACTCCAAGAGACCCAGTACTTC
few	-	10	TRBV20-1	TRBJ2-1	CSASDNEQFF	TGCAGTGCTAGCGACAATGAGCAGTTCTTC
-	-	15	TRBV30	TRBJ2-7	CAWRPGLDLTYEQYF	TGTGCCTGGAGGCCGGGACTCGACCTGACCTACGAGCAGTACTTC
-	TRBD1	18	TRBV4-1	TRBJ2-7	CASSQDPTAGTGTYEQYF	TGCGCCAGCAGCCAAGATCCCACTGCCGGGACAGGAACTTACGAGCAGTACTTC
-	-	12	TRBV29-1	TRBJ2-5	CSVNGGWETQYF	TGCAGCGTTAACGGGGGTTGGGAGACCCAGTACTTC
-	-	17	TRBV15	TRBJ2-5	CATSRDTGRIFQETQYF	TGTGCCACCAGCAGAGACACGGGAAGAATATTTCAAGAGACCCAGTACTTC
-	-	17	TRBV5-1	TRBJ2-5	CASSCPGNGGPRETQYF	TGCGCCAGCAGCTGCCCGGGCAATGGAGGTCCTAGGGAGACCCAGTACTTC
-	-	13	TRBV30	TRBJ2-7	CAWSVNEYYEQYF	TGTGCCTGGAGTGTAAACGAGTACTACGAGCAGTACTTC